The source of this TCR beta chain is a study of tumor and adjacent non-tumor tissue in lung cancer. Study-level background: The cohort had under 15 adenocarcinoma, a couple of squamous cell and 1 small cell patients. Broader study findings: Significantly higher TCR diversity was found in tumor than normal lung. Tumor TCR diversity, when higher, was linked to shorter survival.

RNA was extracted from bulk tissue without any cell sorting. Donors were chemotherapy-naive, newly diagnosed lung cancer surgical patients in China, August–late 2014. CDR1 and CDR2 from the germline V gene are MNHEY and SVGAGI. This CDR3 comprises 12 residues. TCRbeta libraries were built with three rounds of nested PCR, modified from ARM-PCR. TCRdb re-derived calls from the multiplex PCR reads in MiXCR, one entry per CDR3 protein. The sample shows approximately 120,000 distinct CDR3 sequences, 60% to 80% of them seen only once. Concerning this clonotype itself: The antigen is undetermined. One end of the junction varies from germline; a read error may be responsible.

The J gene is TRBJ1-5, the V gene TRBV6-5; no firm D call. The material sequenced was lung tumor tissue. The clonotype was recovered from a woman in her sixties with non-small cell lung cancer. The DNA of the CDR3 is TGTGCCAGCAGATACTCGGGTCAGCCCCAGCGTTTT. This translates into CASRYSGQPQRF.